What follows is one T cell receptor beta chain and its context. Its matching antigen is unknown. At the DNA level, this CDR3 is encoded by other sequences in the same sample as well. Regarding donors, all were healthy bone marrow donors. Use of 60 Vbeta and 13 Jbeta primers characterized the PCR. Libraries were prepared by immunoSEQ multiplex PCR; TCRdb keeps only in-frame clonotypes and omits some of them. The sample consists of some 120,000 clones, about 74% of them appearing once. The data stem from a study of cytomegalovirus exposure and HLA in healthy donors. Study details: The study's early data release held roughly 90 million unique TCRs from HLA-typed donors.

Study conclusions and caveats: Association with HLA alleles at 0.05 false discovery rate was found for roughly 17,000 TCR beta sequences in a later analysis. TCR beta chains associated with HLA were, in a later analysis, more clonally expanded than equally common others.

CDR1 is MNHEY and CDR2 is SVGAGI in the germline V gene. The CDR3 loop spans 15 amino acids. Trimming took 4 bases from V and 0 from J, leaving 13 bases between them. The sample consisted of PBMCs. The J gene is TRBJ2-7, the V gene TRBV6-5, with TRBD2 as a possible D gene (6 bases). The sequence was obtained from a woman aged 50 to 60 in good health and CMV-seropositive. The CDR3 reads CASSSPGTASYEQYF. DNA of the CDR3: TGTGCCAGCAGTTCTCCCGGGACTGCCTCCTACGAGCAGTACTTC.